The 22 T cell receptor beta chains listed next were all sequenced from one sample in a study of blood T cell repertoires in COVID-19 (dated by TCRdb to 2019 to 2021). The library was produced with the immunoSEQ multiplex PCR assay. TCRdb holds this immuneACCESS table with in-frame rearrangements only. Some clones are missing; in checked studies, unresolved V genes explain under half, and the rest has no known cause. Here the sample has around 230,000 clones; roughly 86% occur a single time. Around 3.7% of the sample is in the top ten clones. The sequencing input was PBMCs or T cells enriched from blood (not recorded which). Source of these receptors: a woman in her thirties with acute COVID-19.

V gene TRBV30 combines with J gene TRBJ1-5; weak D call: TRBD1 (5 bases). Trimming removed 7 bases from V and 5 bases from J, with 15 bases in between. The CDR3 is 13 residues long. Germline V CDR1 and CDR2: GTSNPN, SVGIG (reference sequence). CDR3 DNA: TGTGCCTCGAGGGCAGGACATGATCAGCCCCAGCATTTT. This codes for CASRAGHDQPQHF. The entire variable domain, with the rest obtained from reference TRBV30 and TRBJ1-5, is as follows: SQTIHQWPATLVQPVGSPLSLECTVEGTSNPNLYWYRQAAGRGLQLLFYSVGIGQISSEVPQNLSASRPQDRQFILSSKKLLLSDSGFYLCASRAGHDQPQHFGDGTRLSIL.

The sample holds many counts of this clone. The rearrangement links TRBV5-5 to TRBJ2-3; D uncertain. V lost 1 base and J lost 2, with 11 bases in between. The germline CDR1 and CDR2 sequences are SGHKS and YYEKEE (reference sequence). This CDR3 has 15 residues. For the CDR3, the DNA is TGTGCCAGCAGCTTGCTGACTTCCTCCACAGATACGCAGTATTTT. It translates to CASSLLTSSTDTQYF.

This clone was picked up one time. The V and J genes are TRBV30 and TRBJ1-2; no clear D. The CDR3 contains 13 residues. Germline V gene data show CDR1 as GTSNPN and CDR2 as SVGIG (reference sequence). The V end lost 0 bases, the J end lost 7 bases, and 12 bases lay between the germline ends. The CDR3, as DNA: TGTGCCTGGAGTGTCCAGCCAGGATTTGGCTACACCTTC. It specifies CAWSVQPGFGYTF.

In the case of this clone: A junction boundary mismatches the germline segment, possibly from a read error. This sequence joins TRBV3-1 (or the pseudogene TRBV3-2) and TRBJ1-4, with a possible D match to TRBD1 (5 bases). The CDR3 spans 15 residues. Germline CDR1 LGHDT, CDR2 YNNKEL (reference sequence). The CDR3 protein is CASSEEARRDEKLFF. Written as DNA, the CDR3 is TGTGCCAGCAGCGAAGAAGCCAGGAGGGACGAAAAACTGTTTTTT.

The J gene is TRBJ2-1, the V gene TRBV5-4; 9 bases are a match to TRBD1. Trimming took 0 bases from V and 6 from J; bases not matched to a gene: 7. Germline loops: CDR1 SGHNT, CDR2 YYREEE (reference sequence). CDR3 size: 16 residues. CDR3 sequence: CASSLEPGQGVNEQFF. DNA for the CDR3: TGTGCCAGCAGCTTGGAGCCGGGACAGGGTGTCAATGAGCAGTTCTTC.

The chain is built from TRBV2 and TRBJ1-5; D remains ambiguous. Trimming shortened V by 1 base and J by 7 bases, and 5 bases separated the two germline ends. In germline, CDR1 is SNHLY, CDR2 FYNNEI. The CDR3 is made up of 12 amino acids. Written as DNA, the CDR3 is TGTGCCAGCAGTGAAGTAAGCCAGCCCCAGCATTTT. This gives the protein CASSEVSQPQHF.

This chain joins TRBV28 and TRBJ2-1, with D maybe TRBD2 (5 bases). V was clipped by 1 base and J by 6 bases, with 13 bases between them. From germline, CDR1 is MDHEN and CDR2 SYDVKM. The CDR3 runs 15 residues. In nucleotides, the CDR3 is TGTGCCAGCAGTTTATCGGGGTTACTATTCAATGAGCAGTTCTTC. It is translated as CASSLSGLLFNEQFF. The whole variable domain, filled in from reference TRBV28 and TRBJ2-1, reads DVKVTQSSRYLVKRTGEKVFLECVQDMDHENMFWYRQDPGLGLRLIYFSYDVKMKEKGDIPEGYSVSREKKERFSLILESASTNQTSMYLCASSLSGLLFNEQFFGPGTRLTVL.

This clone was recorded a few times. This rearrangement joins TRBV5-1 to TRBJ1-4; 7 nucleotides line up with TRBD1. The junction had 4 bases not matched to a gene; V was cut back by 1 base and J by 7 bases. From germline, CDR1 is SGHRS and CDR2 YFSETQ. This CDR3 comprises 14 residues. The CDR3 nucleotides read TGCGCCAGCAGCTTGAGAACAGGGGTTGAAAAACTGTTTTTT. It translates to CASSLRTGVEKLFF.

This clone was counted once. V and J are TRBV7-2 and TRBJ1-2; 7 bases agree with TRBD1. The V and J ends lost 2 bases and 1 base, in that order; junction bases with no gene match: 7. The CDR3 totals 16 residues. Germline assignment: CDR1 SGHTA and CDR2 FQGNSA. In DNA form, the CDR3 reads TGTGCCAGCAGCTTAAGTGCCACAGGGGTTAACTATGGCTACACCTTC. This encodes CASSLSATGVNYGYTF.

The CDR3 loop is CASSDVDRLSGYTF. Here the CDR3 DNA reads TGTGCCAGCAGTGACGTGGACAGGCTCAGTGGCTACACCTTC. This sequence joins TRBV2 and TRBJ1-2; 7 nucleotides agree with TRBD1. Germline CDR1 SNHLY, CDR2 FYNNEI. V lost 3 bases, J lost 7 bases, and 8 bases stayed unmatched. The CDR3 has 14 residues.

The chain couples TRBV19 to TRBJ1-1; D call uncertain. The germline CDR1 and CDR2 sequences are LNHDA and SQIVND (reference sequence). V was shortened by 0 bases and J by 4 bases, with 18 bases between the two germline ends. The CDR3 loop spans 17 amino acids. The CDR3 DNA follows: TGTGCCAGTAGTATAGATCGGCGGGCGCCGTCGTCCACTGAAGCTTTCTTT. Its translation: CASSIDRRAPSSTEAFF.

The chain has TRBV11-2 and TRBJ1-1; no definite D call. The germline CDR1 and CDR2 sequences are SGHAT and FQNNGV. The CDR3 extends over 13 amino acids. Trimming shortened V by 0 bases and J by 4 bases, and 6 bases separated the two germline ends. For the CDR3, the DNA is TGTGCCAGCAGCTTAGATACGGGCACTGAAGCTTTCTTT. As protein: CASSLDTGTEAFF.

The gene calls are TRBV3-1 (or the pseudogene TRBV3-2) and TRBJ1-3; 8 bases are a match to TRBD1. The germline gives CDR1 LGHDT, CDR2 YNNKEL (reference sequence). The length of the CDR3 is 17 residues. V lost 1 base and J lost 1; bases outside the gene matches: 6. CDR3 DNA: TGTGCCAGCAGCCAAGCCCCGGGACAGGCTTCTGGAAACACCATATATTTT. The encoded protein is CASSQAPGQASGNTIYF.

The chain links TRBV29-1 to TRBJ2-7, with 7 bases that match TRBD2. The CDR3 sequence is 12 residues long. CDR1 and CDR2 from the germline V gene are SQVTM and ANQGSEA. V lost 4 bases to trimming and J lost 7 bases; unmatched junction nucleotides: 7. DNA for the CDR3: TGCAGCGTTGGAAGCGGGGCCGGGGAGCAGTACTTC. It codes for CSVGSGAGEQYF.

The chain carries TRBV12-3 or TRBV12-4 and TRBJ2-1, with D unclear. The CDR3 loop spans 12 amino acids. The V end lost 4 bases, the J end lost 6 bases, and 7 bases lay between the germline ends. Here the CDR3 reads CASSYPGNEQFF. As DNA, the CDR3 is TGTGCCAGCAGTTACCCGGGCAATGAGCAGTTCTTC.

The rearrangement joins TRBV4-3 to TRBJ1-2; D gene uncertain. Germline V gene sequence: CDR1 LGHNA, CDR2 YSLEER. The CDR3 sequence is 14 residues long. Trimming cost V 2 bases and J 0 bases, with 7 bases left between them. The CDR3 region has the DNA TGCGCCAGCAGCCAATTACGAGCTAACTATGGCTACACCTTC. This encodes CASSQLRANYGYTF.

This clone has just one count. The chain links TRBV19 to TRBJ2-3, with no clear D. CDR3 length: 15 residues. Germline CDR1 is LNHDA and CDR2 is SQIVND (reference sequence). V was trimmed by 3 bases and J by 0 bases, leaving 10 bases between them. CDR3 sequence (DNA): TGTGCCAGTAGTATCTATAGACTTAGCACAGATACGCAGTATTTT. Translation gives CASSIYRLSTDTQYF.

The CDR3 DNA is TGTGCCAGCAGTTACTCCCCCCCGTATGGCTACACCTTC. This gives the protein CASSYSPPYGYTF. The chain is built from TRBV6-5 and TRBJ1-2; no firm D call. In germline, CDR1 is MNHEY, CDR2 SVGAGI. Trimming cost V 0 bases and J 5 bases, with 7 bases left between them. The CDR3 length is 13 residues.

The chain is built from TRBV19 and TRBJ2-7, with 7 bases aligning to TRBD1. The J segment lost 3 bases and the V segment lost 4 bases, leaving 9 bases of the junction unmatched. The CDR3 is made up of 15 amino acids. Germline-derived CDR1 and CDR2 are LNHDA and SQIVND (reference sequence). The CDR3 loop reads CASSKTGATHYEQYF. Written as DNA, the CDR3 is TGTGCCAGTAGTAAAACAGGGGCTACTCACTACGAGCAGTACTTC.

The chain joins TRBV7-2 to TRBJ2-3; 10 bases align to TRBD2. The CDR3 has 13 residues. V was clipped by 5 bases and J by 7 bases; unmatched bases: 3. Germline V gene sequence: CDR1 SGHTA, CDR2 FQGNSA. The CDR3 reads CASSILAGYTQYF. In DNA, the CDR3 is TGTGCCAGCAGCATACTAGCGGGGTATACGCAGTATTTT.

Written as DNA, the CDR3 is TGTGCCAGCAGCTTAGGGGAGGCTCGGGCCCAGCATTTT. Protein product: CASSLGEARAQHF. The rearrangement uses TRBV7-2 and TRBJ1-5; no definite D call. CDR1 is SGHTA and CDR2 is FQGNSA in the germline V gene. The CDR3 is 13 amino acids. V lost 1 base, J lost 11 bases, and 12 bases lay in between.

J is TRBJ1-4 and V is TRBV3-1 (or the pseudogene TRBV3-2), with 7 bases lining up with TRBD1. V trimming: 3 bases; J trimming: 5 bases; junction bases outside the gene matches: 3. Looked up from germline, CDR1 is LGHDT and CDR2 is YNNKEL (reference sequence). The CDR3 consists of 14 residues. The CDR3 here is CASSHDRENEKLFF. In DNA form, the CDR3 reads TGTGCCAGCAGCCACGACAGGGAAAATGAAAAACTGTTTTTT.